Listed here are 29 T cell receptor beta chains from one sample, sequenced in a study of tumor T cells in aggressive B-cell lymphoma. Profiled with immunoSEQ multiplex PCR; TCRdb holds only in-frame clones, not every one. The sample includes 8,500 to 9,500 clones, approximately 85% of them seen just once. The sample taken for sequencing was tumor tissue. The source is an adult with diffuse large B cell lymphoma.

This sequence joins TRBV30 and TRBJ1-6; 7 bases are a match to TRBD1. The CDR3 has 13 residues. J lost 13 bases, V lost 4 bases, and 10 bases had no gene match. Germline V gene sequence: CDR1 GTSNPN, CDR2 SVGIG (reference sequence). The CDR3 here is CAWTEGQHSPLHF. The CDR3 bases are TGTGCCTGGACCGAGGGACAGCACTCCCCCCTCCACTTT.

The chain joins TRBV27 to TRBJ2-1, with TRBD2 matching over 13 bases. Trimming removed 3 bases from V and 7 bases from J; junction bases left unmatched: 9. The CDR3 is 17 residues long. Germline V gene sequence: CDR1 MNHEY, CDR2 SMNVEV (reference sequence). CDR3 sequence (DNA): TGTGCCAGCAGTTTTCAGCCGGGACTAGCGGGGAGAAATGAGCAGTTCTTC. Protein sequence: CASSFQPGLAGRNEQFF.

The V and J genes are TRBV4-2 and TRBJ1-5; tentative D call: TRBD1 (6 bases). Between the trimmed V and J ends, which lost 3 bases and 4 bases, there was a span of 16 bases. This CDR3 is built from 16 residues. Germline CDR1 and CDR2: LGHNA and YNFKEQ. CDR3 DNA sequence: TGTGCCAGCAGCCAGAAAGCCGTACAGGGTAATCAGCCCCAGCATTTT. It codes for CASSQKAVQGNQPQHF.

This clone was counted a single time. This rearrangement joins TRBV11-2 to TRBJ2-1, with TRBD2 identical over 10 bases. Germline V lookup: CDR1 SGHAT, CDR2 FQNNGV. This CDR3 is built from 15 residues. J was trimmed by 8 bases and V by 1 base; bases with no gene match: 5. CDR3 DNA sequence: TGTGCCAGCAGCTTAGTAGAAGCGGGGGGGTATGAGCAGTTCTTC. Its protein is CASSLVEAGGYEQFF.

V is TRBV9 and J is TRBJ2-3; the D is unclear. V lost 0 bases and J 1 base, leaving 12 bases between the germline ends. The CDR3 extends over 16 amino acids. Germline V gene lookup returns CDR1 SGDLS and CDR2 YYNGEE. This chain's CDR3 is CASSVGIGAGTDTQYF. CDR3 bases: TGTGCCAGCAGCGTAGGGATCGGCGCGGGCACAGATACGCAGTATTTT.

The chain couples TRBV28 to TRBJ2-7; 9 bases align to TRBD1. The trim removed 7 bases at V and 2 bases at J, leaving 6 bases unmatched. Germline V gene data show CDR1 as MDHEN and CDR2 as SYDVKM. This CDR3 is built from 14 residues. The CDR3: CASIRDRAAYEQYF. DNA for the CDR3: TGTGCCAGCATACGGGACAGGGCGGCCTACGAGCAGTACTTC. Full variable domain (missing parts from reference TRBV28 and TRBJ2-7): DVKVTQSSRYLVKRTGEKVFLECVQDMDHENMFWYRQDPGLGLRLIYFSYDVKMKEKGDIPEGYSVSREKKERFSLILESASTNQTSMYLCASIRDRAAYEQYFGPGTRLTVT.

V usage is TRBV28 and J usage is TRBJ2-7, with D tentatively TRBD2 (5 bases). There are 12 residues in the CDR3. V dropped 8 bases and J dropped 3 bases, with 11 bases sitting between them. Looked up from germline, CDR1 is MDHEN and CDR2 is SYDVKM. For the CDR3, the DNA is TGTGCCAGCCAAGCGGCCGACTACGAGCAGTACTTC. Translated: CASQAADYEQYF.

The rearrangement links TRBV7-6 to TRBJ2-1, with D perhaps TRBD1 (7 bases). The CDR3 sequence is 14 residues long. CDR1 and CDR2 (germline): SGHVS, FNYEAQ. Between the trimmed V and J ends, which lost 6 bases and 7 bases, there was a span of 16 bases. The CDR3 DNA reads as TGTGCCAGCAGTTCTCGGGGGACAGAAAATGAGCAGTTCTTC. Residues: CASSSRGTENEQFF.

This rearrangement joins TRBV28 to TRBJ2-7; 7 nucleotides agree with TRBD2. This CDR3 contains 13 residues. V dropped 6 bases and J dropped 6; count of bases not matched to a gene: 8. CDR1 is MDHEN, CDR2 SYDVKM, per germline. CDR3 residues: CASSATSVGEQYF. DNA for the CDR3: TGTGCCAGCAGCGCTACTAGCGTTGGCGAGCAGTACTTC.

The chain couples TRBV28 to TRBJ1-1; perhaps TRBD1 as D (5 bases). Germline assignment: CDR1 MDHEN and CDR2 SYDVKM. The CDR3 covers 14 residues. V was pared by 7 bases and J by 1 base, with 13 bases between. The CDR3 DNA sequence: TGTGCCAGCACCCCAGGGTGGGCGAACACTGAAGCTTTCTTT. Encoded protein: CASTPGWANTEAFF.

The chain has TRBV6-6 and TRBJ1-1, with TRBD1 matching 7 bases. This CDR3 is 16 amino acids long. The germline gives CDR1 MNHNY, CDR2 SVGAGI (reference sequence). Trimming cost V 4 bases and J 2 bases; bases outside gene matches: 10. In DNA form, the CDR3 reads TGTGCCAGCAGTTCCCGGGGACAGAGTAAAAACACTGAAGCTTTCTTT. As protein: CASSSRGQSKNTEAFF.

This chain links TRBV7-9 with TRBJ2-2; TRBD1 matches at 8 bases. Germline CDR1 reads SEHNR; CDR2 reads FQNEAQ (reference sequence). This CDR3 is 16 amino acids long. J was trimmed by 2 bases and V by 4 bases; bases with no gene match: 6. The CDR3 DNA follows: TGTGCCAGCAGCTCCCGGGACAGGAAAAACACCGGGGAGCTGTTTTTT. Amino acid sequence: CASSSRDRKNTGELFF.

The J gene is TRBJ1-1, the V gene TRBV19, with D possibly being TRBD1 (6 bases). Germline assignment: CDR1 LNHDA and CDR2 SQIVND (reference sequence). Trimming pared 7 bases from V and 1 base from J, leaving 13 bases between. The CDR3 spans 14 residues. The CDR3 sequence is CASTPIQGNTEAFF. In DNA form, the CDR3 reads TGTGCCAGTACCCCGATACAGGGGAACACTGAAGCTTTCTTT.

This chain joins TRBV30 and TRBJ2-1, with D perhaps matching TRBD1 (5 bases). The CDR3 has 13 residues. Germline loops: CDR1 GTSNPN, CDR2 SVGIG (reference sequence). Trimming stripped 7 bases from V and 2 bases from J, with 12 bases between. CDR3 loop: CALQVQAYNEQFF. CDR3 nucleotides: TGTGCCTTGCAAGTACAGGCCTACAATGAGCAGTTCTTC.

This chain connects TRBV7-2 to TRBJ2-7; D possibly corresponds to TRBD2 (7 bases). Germline V gives CDR1 SGHTA, CDR2 FQGNSA. V was pared by 6 bases and J by 5 bases, with 17 bases between. The CDR3 has 14 amino acids. This CDR3 reads CASRGGGGDHEQYF. The CDR3 DNA reads as TGTGCCAGCAGGGGAGGGGGGGGAGACCACGAGCAGTACTTC.

This clone occurred a few times. The rearrangement links TRBV5-1 to TRBJ1-1; D perhaps matches TRBD1 (6 bases). Germline V gene sequence: CDR1 SGHRS, CDR2 YFSETQ. V lost 4 bases, J lost 2 bases, and 15 bases lay in between. The CDR3 runs to 15 residues. DNA of the CDR3: TGCGCCAGCAGCCTGGTTTTGGACAGCAACACTGAAGCTTTCTTT. Residues: CASSLVLDSNTEAFF.

The J gene is TRBJ2-5, the V gene TRBV2; 12 nucleotides match TRBD2. V gave up 6 bases and J gave up 4 bases; unmatched junction bases: 9. Germline V gene data show CDR1 as SNHLY and CDR2 as FYNNEI. This CDR3 is 16 amino acids long. The CDR3 spells CASRPSGGALGETQYF. CDR3 coding DNA: TGTGCCAGCAGACCTAGCGGGGGGGCGTTAGGAGAGACCCAGTACTTC. The full variable domain, with the rest looked up from reference TRBV2 and TRBJ2-5, is EPEVTQTPSHQVTQMGQEVILRCVPISNHLYFYWYRQILGQKVEFLVSFYNNEISEKSEIFDDQFSVERPDGSNFTLKIRSTKLEDSAMYFCASRPSGGALGETQYFGPGTRLLVL.

The gene calls are TRBV9 and TRBJ2-5; 7 bases are a match to TRBD2. The trim removed 4 bases at V and 1 base at J, leaving 7 bases unmatched. The CDR3 is 15 amino acids. Germline CDR1 and CDR2: SGDLS and YYNGEE. The CDR3 here is CASSIGGGFQETQYF. The CDR3 coding sequence is TGTGCCAGCAGCATTGGGGGGGGGTTCCAAGAGACCCAGTACTTC.

This clone was found a few times. This chain joins TRBV2 and TRBJ2-4; D is unclear. V lost 4 bases and J lost 9, with 13 bases in between. CDR1 and CDR2 from the germline V gene are SNHLY and FYNNEI. This CDR3 has 13 residues. Here the CDR3 reads CASSANPTGIQYF. The CDR3 nucleotides read TGTGCCAGCAGTGCAAACCCGACGGGCATTCAGTACTTC.

This rearrangement joins TRBV4-2 to TRBJ1-1; D perhaps matches TRBD1 (5 bases). Germline values: CDR1 LGHNA, CDR2 YNFKEQ. This CDR3 has 13 amino acids. V lost 10 bases to trimming and J lost 1 base, with 13 bases between them. The CDR3 DNA is TGTGCCACCCGGGGGGACGCGAACACTGAAGCTTTCTTT. This encodes CATRGDANTEAFF.

The rearrangement joins TRBV19 to TRBJ2-5; 8 bases fit TRBD2. The ends lost 4 bases at V and 5 bases at J; junction bases unmatched: 3. The CDR3 is 13 residues long. Germline CDR1 is LNHDA and CDR2 is SQIVND (reference sequence). This CDR3 is CASSTGGLETQYF. CDR3 coding DNA: TGTGCCAGTAGTACGGGGGGGCTTGAGACCCAGTACTTC.

The rearrangement uses TRBV28 and TRBJ1-2; a weak D match, TRBD1 (6 bases). The V gene's germline CDR1 is MDHEN and CDR2 SYDVKM. The CDR3 sequence is 15 residues long. V was pared by 2 bases and J by 1 base, with 11 bases between. The CDR3 DNA sequence: TGTGCCAGCAGTTTAATCCAGGGGAATAACTATGGCTACACCTTC. This sequence encodes CASSLIQGNNYGYTF.

The V and J genes are TRBV19 and TRBJ2-7; the match to TRBD1 covers 11 bases. With V trimmed by 3 bases and J by 4 bases, 2 bases remained unmatched. The germline V gene has CDR1 LNHDA and CDR2 SQIVND (reference sequence). This CDR3 is 14 amino acids long. CDR3: CASSIGQGAYEQYF. CDR3 in DNA: TGTGCCAGTAGTATCGGACAGGGGGCTTACGAGCAGTACTTC.

The chain uses TRBV30 and TRBJ2-5; 7 nucleotides agree with TRBD1. This CDR3 has 15 residues. CDR1 and CDR2 (germline): GTSNPN, SVGIG (reference sequence). V shed 3 bases and J 4 bases; nucleotides not matched to a gene: 11. CDR3 region: CAWRVGGLTVETQYF. The CDR3, as DNA: TGTGCCTGGAGGGTAGGGGGCTTAACGGTAGAGACCCAGTACTTC.

The chain uses TRBV6-1 and TRBJ2-5, with TRBD1 identical over 9 bases. The length of the CDR3 is 14 residues. The V segment lost 8 bases and the J segment 5 bases; nucleotides outside the gene matches: 9. CDR1 and CDR2 (germline): MNHNS, SASEGT. The CDR3 DNA reads as TGTGCCAGCGAAACAGGGGGCGCCGCGGAGACCCAGTACTTC. It specifies CASETGGAAETQYF.

The J gene is TRBJ1-2, the V gene TRBV28; D gene uncertain. V lost 2 bases and J lost 4, with 8 bases in between. This CDR3 comprises 13 residues. CDR1 is MDHEN and CDR2 is SYDVKM in the germline V gene. The CDR3 DNA reads as TGTGCCAGCAGTTTAGGCATATCCTATGGCTACACCTTC. Translating gives CASSLGISYGYTF.

The V and J genes are TRBV4-3 and TRBJ2-2; 9 positions agree with TRBD2. This CDR3 has 17 residues. CDR1 LGHNA and CDR2 YSLEER come from the germline V gene. J lost 2 bases, V lost 6 bases, and 10 bases had no gene match. CDR3 coding DNA: TGCGCCAGCAGTCCCTTAATAGCGGGGGTCAACACCGGGGAGCTGTTTTTT. Translation gives CASSPLIAGVNTGELFF.

V gene TRBV28 combines with J gene TRBJ1-2; D is uncertain. The CDR3 extends over 15 amino acids. V lost 3 bases and J lost 2, with 13 bases in between. Germline lookup yields CDR1 MDHEN and CDR2 SYDVKM. The CDR3: CASSFPAGRNYGYTF. CDR3 DNA sequence: TGTGCCAGCAGTTTTCCCGCAGGCAGGAACTATGGCTACACCTTC.

The genes are TRBV5-4 and TRBJ2-1, with 11 nucleotides matching TRBD2. The CDR3 is 15 amino acids. V lost 4 bases, J lost 4 bases, and 4 bases stayed unmatched. Germline V gene lookup returns CDR1 SGHNT and CDR2 YYREEE (reference sequence). The chain's CDR3 is CASSPGTSGYNEQFF. CDR3 DNA: TGTGCCAGCAGCCCCGGGACTAGCGGATACAATGAGCAGTTCTTC.